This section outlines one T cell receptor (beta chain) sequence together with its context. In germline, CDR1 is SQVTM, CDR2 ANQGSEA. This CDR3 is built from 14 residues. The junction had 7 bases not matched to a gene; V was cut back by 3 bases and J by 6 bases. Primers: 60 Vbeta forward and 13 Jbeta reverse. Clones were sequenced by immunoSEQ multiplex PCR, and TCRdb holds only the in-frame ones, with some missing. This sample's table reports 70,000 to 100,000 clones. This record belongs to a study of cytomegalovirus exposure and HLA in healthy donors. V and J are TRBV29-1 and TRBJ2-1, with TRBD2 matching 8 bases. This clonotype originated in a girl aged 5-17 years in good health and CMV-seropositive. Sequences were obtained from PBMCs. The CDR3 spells CSVDLAGLGNEQFF. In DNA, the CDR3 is TGCAGCGTTGATTTAGCGGGGTTGGGCAATGAGCAGTTCTTC.